This TCR beta chain was retrieved from a study of blood T cell repertoires in COVID-19. Whole-study context: Material from acute and convalescent COVID-19 was sourced from the United States, Italy and Spain. Sources were T cells, B-cell-depleted T cells, or PBMCs; the material itself was cDNA or gDNA.

This clone was counted once. In the authors' methods: The authors estimated nucleated cell counts from reference gene primer amplification. Profiled with immunoSEQ multiplex PCR; TCRdb holds only in-frame clones, not every one. D and trimming come from the DNA, and the V and J calls and clone size come from that table. The profile shows approximately 100,000 clones, 71% of them singletons. The sequencing input was peripheral blood. This sequence originates from a human donor with acute or convalescent COVID-19. The donor label of this sample is uncertain.

CDR3 sequence reads: CAWTLGQGVTEAFF. The CDR3 bases are TGTGCCTGGACCTTGGGACAGGGGGTTACTGAAGCTTTCTTT. The V gene is TRBV30, the J gene TRBJ1-1; 11 bases are a match to TRBD1. The V segment lost 4 bases and the J segment 5 bases; nucleotides outside the gene matches: 6. Germline CDR1 reads GTSNPN; CDR2 reads SVGIG (reference sequence). This CDR3 spans 14 amino acids.